The 31 T cell receptor beta chains in this list originate from one sample, sequenced in a study of OX40 agonist ivuxolimab in advanced cancers. Profiling relied on immunoSEQ multiplex PCR, and the TCRdb table lists in-frame clones only, not all of them. The sample yields 45,000 to 60,000 clones, 70% to 85% seen once. The sample here was CD4+ or CD8+ T cells sorted from blood, taken in a trial of the OX40 agonist ivuxolimab. The receptors come from an adult with an advanced solid tumor such as melanoma, head and neck, liver or kidney cancer.

This rearrangement joins TRBV19 to TRBJ2-2; 10 positions agree with TRBD2. This CDR3 region has 15 residues. V gave up 4 bases and J gave up 4 bases; unmatched junction bases: 3. The germline CDR1 and CDR2 sequences are LNHDA and SQIVND (reference sequence). CDR3 nucleotide sequence: TGTGCCAGTAGTACATGGACTAGCGGCACCGGGGAGCTGTTTTTT. It yields the protein CASSTWTSGTGELFF.

The chain combines TRBV4-2 with TRBJ1-1; D might be TRBD1 (5 bases). Germline V gives CDR1 LGHNA, CDR2 YNFKEQ. The length of the CDR3 is 15 residues. Trimming shortened V by 2 bases and J by 0 bases, and 10 bases separated the two germline ends. The CDR3 here is CASSQPGTLNTEAFF. The CDR3 DNA is TGTGCCAGCAGCCAACCCGGGACTTTGAACACTGAAGCTTTCTTT.

The chain links TRBV14 to TRBJ2-1, with no clear D. The CDR3 is made up of 16 amino acids. Germline V gene data show CDR1 as SGHDN and CDR2 as FVKESK. V was trimmed by 1 base and J by 0 bases, leaving 10 bases between them. The CDR3 nucleotides are TGTGCCAGCAGCCAAGCGGGCTCCCGCTCCTACAATGAGCAGTTCTTC. This translates into CASSQAGSRSYNEQFF.

CDR3 DNA: TGCGCCAGCAGCCAAGACCCCGGGGGCAACACTGAAGCTTTCTTT. This codes for CASSQDPGGNTEAFF. The V and J genes are TRBV4-1 and TRBJ1-1; D might be TRBD1 (6 bases). Germline V CDR1 and CDR2: MGHRA, YSYEKL. The V gene lost 0 bases and the J gene lost 2 bases, with 10 bases spanning the gap. The CDR3 covers 15 residues.

This clone was observed once. The rearrangement uses TRBV19 and TRBJ2-1; weak D call: TRBD2 (7 bases). Trimming removed 2 bases from V and 7 bases from J, with 21 bases in between. CDR1 LNHDA and CDR2 SQIVND come from the germline V gene (reference sequence). This CDR3 is 17 amino acids long. The CDR3 is CASSIRGGGRALNEQFF. The CDR3 DNA follows: TGTGCCAGTAGTATAAGAGGGGGGGGACGGGCATTAAATGAGCAGTTCTTC.

Only a few counts were recorded for this clone. The chain has TRBV5-1 and TRBJ2-4; TRBD1 matches 7 bases. The CDR3 runs 15 residues. Germline V CDR1 and CDR2: SGHRS, YFSETQ. Trimming took 0 bases from V and 4 from J; bases not matched to a gene: 4. The CDR3 here is CASSLGDREKNIQYF. The CDR3 nucleotides read TGCGCCAGCAGCTTGGGAGACAGGGAGAAAAACATTCAGTACTTC.

This clone was counted a single time. The J gene is TRBJ2-3, the V gene TRBV7-2; tentative D call: TRBD2 (5 bases). V was shortened by 5 bases and J by 3 bases, with 12 bases between the two germline ends. This CDR3 comprises 14 residues. Per germline, CDR1 SGHTA and CDR2 FQGNSA. The CDR3 sequence: CASSLGLQTDTQYF. CDR3 sequence (DNA): TGTGCCAGCAGCCTTGGACTCCAAACAGATACGCAGTATTTT.

This chain uses TRBV19 with TRBJ1-1; weak D call: TRBD1 (6 bases). The CDR3 has 14 amino acids. Trimming stripped 7 bases from V and 2 bases from J, with 14 bases between. CDR1 is LNHDA, CDR2 SQIVND, per germline (reference sequence). The CDR3 loop reads CASTVRTANTEAFF. The CDR3 bases are TGTGCCAGTACCGTACGGACAGCCAACACTGAAGCTTTCTTT.

This chain uses TRBV7-9 with TRBJ2-7, with TRBD2 matching 11 bases. The J segment lost 2 bases and the V segment lost 8 bases, leaving 5 bases of the junction unmatched. In germline, CDR1 is SEHNR, CDR2 FQNEAQ (reference sequence). CDR3 length equals 14 residues. The DNA of the CDR3 is TGTGCCAGCCGTACTAGCGGGGGTACCTACGAGCAGTACTTC. This gives the protein CASRTSGGTYEQYF.

The chain joins TRBV29-1 to TRBJ2-2, with TRBD2 as a possible D gene (6 bases). The CDR3 is made up of 14 amino acids. V was cut by 7 bases and J by 6 bases, with 18 bases left in between. Germline CDR1 SQVTM, CDR2 ANQGSEA. The CDR3 nucleotides read TGCAGCGCCCAGGGATGGGAGGTCGCCGGGGAGCTGTTTTTT. Translation: CSAQGWEVAGELFF.

V usage is TRBV19 and J usage is TRBJ2-5; D gene ambiguous. The germline V and J ends were trimmed by 4 bases and 5 bases, with 14 bases remaining between them. The CDR3 loop spans 14 amino acids. Germline CDR1 is LNHDA and CDR2 is SQIVND (reference sequence). In nucleotides, the CDR3 is TGTGCCAGTAGTACCGTGCCGTTGGGGGAGACCCAGTACTTC. This translates into CASSTVPLGETQYF.

The sample holds a few counts of this clone. V and J are TRBV5-1 and TRBJ2-1, with D perhaps TRBD1 or TRBD2 (5 bases each). V was clipped by 0 bases and J by 5 bases, with 21 bases between them. The CDR3 has 18 amino acids. Germline lookup yields CDR1 SGHRS and CDR2 YFSETQ. The CDR3 DNA follows: TGCGCCAGCAGCTTGGGGCAGGGTTCTAGCATCTTCAACAATGAGCAGTTCTTC. It codes for CASSLGQGSSIFNNEQFF. Full variable domain (missing parts from reference TRBV5-1 and TRBJ2-1): KAGVTQTPRYLIKTRGQQVTLSCSPISGHRSVSWYQQTPGQGLQFLFEYFSETQRNKGNFPGRFSGRQFSNSRSEMNVSTLELGDSALYLCASSLGQGSSIFNNEQFFGPGTRLTVL.

The chain employs TRBV11-2 and TRBJ2-3; D is possibly TRBD2 (5 bases). Germline loops: CDR1 SGHAT, CDR2 FQNNGV. The V end lost 10 bases, the J end lost 7 bases, and 18 bases lay between the germline ends. The CDR3 length is 13 residues. CDR3 amino acids: CANTEGAPNTQYF. In nucleotides, the CDR3 is TGTGCCAACACAGAGGGTGCCCCAAATACGCAGTATTTT.

This CDR3 is CASSLTGYNSPLHF. The CDR3 nucleotides read TGTGCCAGCAGCCTGACAGGGTACAATTCACCCCTCCACTTT. The chain is built from TRBV11-2 and TRBJ1-6, with TRBD1 identical over 7 bases. CDR1 SGHAT and CDR2 FQNNGV come from the germline V gene. V trimming: 5 bases; J trimming: 7 bases; junction bases outside the gene matches: 5. The CDR3 has 14 amino acids.

The chain employs TRBV6-1 and TRBJ2-7; either TRBD1 or TRBD2 may supply D (5 bases each). This CDR3 is 13 amino acids long. Germline values: CDR1 MNHNS, CDR2 SASEGT. Trimming cost V 8 bases and J 4 bases, with 15 bases left between them. The DNA of the CDR3 is TGTGCCAGCTTCGAAGGTGGGGGTTACGAGCAGTACTTC. Translation gives CASFEGGGYEQYF.

This chain joins TRBV29-1 and TRBJ1-2; TRBD1 is a possible D gene (6 bases). The V end was cut by 3 bases, the J end by 0 bases, with 8 bases between. The CDR3 loop spans 13 amino acids. Germline V CDR1 and CDR2: SQVTM, ANQGSEA. The CDR3 loop reads CSVENRANYGYTF. The CDR3 nucleotides are TGCAGCGTTGAGAACAGGGCTAACTATGGCTACACCTTC.

This clone appeared a few times. V usage is TRBV21-1 and J usage is TRBJ1-3; the table's TRBD1 call for D was not verified on the DNA. TRBV21-1 is marked as a pseudogene. The CDR3 has 15 residues. CDR3 nucleotides: TGTGCCAGCAGCCACTCGACAGCCTCTGGAAACACCATATATTTT. This translates into CASSHSTASGNTIYF.

This clone is a singleton in its sample. The chain links TRBV30 to TRBJ1-2; weak D call: TRBD1 (6 bases). The germline gives CDR1 GTSNPN, CDR2 SVGIG (reference sequence). Trimming took 3 bases from V and 8 from J, leaving 16 bases between them. The CDR3 has 13 amino acids. CDR3 sequence (DNA): TGTGCCTGGAGCTCCGGGGGGCGGGGAGGCTACACCTTC. Translating it yields CAWSSGGRGGYTF.

This chain links TRBV6-1 with TRBJ2-5; 8 bases line up with TRBD1. The CDR3 has 15 amino acids. With 4 bases clipped from V and 5 bases from J, the junction kept 9 bases outside the gene matches. Per germline, CDR1 MNHNS and CDR2 SASEGT. The CDR3 sequence is CASSATGVPGETQYF. CDR3 DNA: TGTGCCAGCAGTGCGACAGGGGTGCCTGGGGAGACCCAGTACTTC.

This rearrangement joins TRBV21-1 to TRBJ1-5; the table calls TRBD1, which could not be checked here. TRBV21-1 is a recognized pseudogene. This CDR3 region has 16 residues. The CDR3 spells CASSRTTTGYDQPQHF. CDR3 DNA sequence: TGTGCCAGCAGCAGAACAACGACAGGGTACGACCAGCCCCAGCATTTT.

The CDR3 loop reads CASSAENRDPKGAFF. The DNA for the CDR3 is TGTGCCAGCAGTGCCGAAAACAGGGACCCTAAGGGAGCTTTCTTT. The V call is TRBV6-1, the J call TRBJ1-1, with a possible D match to TRBD1 (6 bases). The CDR3 length is 15 residues. CDR1 is MNHNS and CDR2 is SASEGT in the germline V gene. Trimming pared 4 bases from V and 10 bases from J, leaving 22 bases between.

This clone came up once. The chain joins TRBV7-3 to TRBJ1-6; 9 positions agree with TRBD1. Per germline, CDR1 SGHTA and CDR2 FQGTGA. J gave up 6 bases and V 5 bases, and 11 bases lay outside the gene matches. CDR3 size: 17 residues. CDR3 DNA sequence: TGTGCCAGCAGCCCGACCACCGGGACAGGGAGTAATTCACCCCTCCACTTT. Translating it yields CASSPTTGTGSNSPLHF.

This chain uses TRBV14 with TRBJ2-2; no clear D gene. Germline V lookup: CDR1 SGHDN, CDR2 FVKESK. Trimming cost V 0 bases and J 1 base, with 9 bases left between them. This CDR3 is built from 16 residues. CDR3 sequence: CASSQDYAENTGELFF. The CDR3 DNA follows: TGTGCCAGCAGCCAAGATTATGCAGAGAACACCGGGGAGCTGTTTTTT.

The chain couples TRBV4-3 to TRBJ2-2, with D perhaps being TRBD1 or TRBD2 (5 bases each). Germline V CDR1 and CDR2: LGHNA, YSLEER. Trimming removed 3 bases at V and 2 bases at J, with 16 bases between. This CDR3 has 17 residues. CDR3 residues: CASSHLTGPPNTGELFF. The CDR3 DNA is TGCGCCAGCAGCCATTTGACGGGACCGCCTAACACCGGGGAGCTGTTTTTT.

CDR3 loop: CASSRDSQTYEQYF. The CDR3 DNA is TGCGCCAGCAGCCGGGACAGTCAGACCTACGAGCAGTACTTC. The V call is TRBV4-1, the J call TRBJ2-7; the match to TRBD1 covers 7 bases. This CDR3 comprises 14 residues. The germline gives CDR1 MGHRA, CDR2 YSYEKL. V gave up 4 bases and J gave up 2 bases; unmatched junction bases: 5.

This chain uses TRBV6-5 with TRBJ2-1, with 8 positions matching TRBD2. The CDR3 length is 12 residues. CDR1 and CDR2 (germline): MNHEY, SVGAGI. The ends lost 10 bases at V and 7 bases at J; junction bases unmatched: 6. This chain's CDR3 is CATAGEINEQFF. CDR3 DNA sequence: TGTGCCACAGCGGGGGAGATAAATGAGCAGTTCTTC.

The rearrangement uses TRBV6-6 and TRBJ1-4, with D perhaps matching TRBD1 (6 bases). Germline-derived CDR1 and CDR2 are MNHNY and SVGAGI (reference sequence). The CDR3 covers 15 residues. Trimming cost V 2 bases and J 6 bases, with 13 bases left between them. The CDR3 here is CASSYAQGNYEKLFF. In DNA, the CDR3 is TGTGCCAGCAGTTACGCGCAGGGGAATTATGAAAAACTGTTTTTT.

The gene calls are TRBV7-2 and TRBJ2-3, with D possibly being TRBD2 (6 bases). The CDR3 runs to 13 residues. Germline V gene lookup returns CDR1 SGHTA and CDR2 FQGNSA. Trimming stripped 8 bases from V and 4 bases from J, with 13 bases between. This CDR3 is CASLREVADTQYF. CDR3 in DNA: TGTGCCAGCTTAAGGGAGGTGGCAGATACGCAGTATTTT. The variable domain in full, with the rest retrieved from reference TRBV7-2 and TRBJ2-3, is GAGVSQSPSNKVTEKGKDVELRCDPISGHTALYWYRQSLGQGLEFLIYFQGNSAPDKSGLPSDRFSAERTGGSVSTLTIQRTQQEDSAVYLCASLREVADTQYFGPGTRLTVL.

The chain uses TRBV5-6 and TRBJ2-7; D is undetermined. The V gene's germline CDR1 is SGHDT and CDR2 YYEEEE. This CDR3 region has 11 residues. The V end was cut by 3 bases, the J end by 3 bases, with 4 bases between. In DNA, the CDR3 is TGTGCCAGCAGCTCTCTCTACGAGCAGTACTTC. It encodes CASSSLYEQYF.

The V call is TRBV11-3, the J call TRBJ2-3, with 9 bases lining up with TRBD1. The V and J ends lost 5 bases and 8 bases, in that order; junction bases with no gene match: 2. There are 12 residues in the CDR3. Germline CDR1 is SGHNT and CDR2 is YENEEA. CDR3 DNA: TGTGCCAGCAGCCGACAGGGGGGTACGCAGTATTTT. This encodes CASSRQGGTQYF.

The chain has TRBV5-4 and TRBJ1-1; maybe TRBD1 (5 bases). CDR3 length: 13 residues. Germline assignment: CDR1 SGHNT and CDR2 YYREEE (reference sequence). V shed 3 bases and J shed 6 bases, with 12 bases lying between them. The CDR3 DNA reads TGTGCCAGCAGCTGGGAAGGGGCCTCTGAAGCTTTCTTT. Amino acids: CASSWEGASEAFF. Drawing the rest from reference TRBV5-4 and TRBJ1-1, the complete variable domain is ETGVTQSPTHLIKTRGQQVTLRCSSQSGHNTVSWYQQALGQGPQFIFQYYREEENGRGNFPPRFSGLQFPNYSSELNVNALELDDSALYLCASSWEGASEAFFGQGTRLTVV.